This T cell receptor (beta chain) stems from a study of Graves' ophthalmopathy and Graves' hyperthyroidism. TCR beta CDR3 amplification used RNA transcripts. A first-round RT-PCR used HTBI primers, followed by a second-round multiplex PCR. In TCRdb, the multiplex PCR reads were re-called with MiXCR into one record per CDR3 protein. The sample records about 740,000 distinct CDR3 sequences, about 44% being singletons. The V gene's germline CDR1 is SGHTA and CDR2 FQGTGA. The CDR3 runs to 16 residues. V was cut by 5 bases and J by 6 bases, with 20 bases left in between. This clonotype was recorded a few times.

Sequenced sample: peripheral blood. The V and J genes are TRBV7-3 and TRBJ1-5, with D possibly TRBD1 on 6 matching bases. The receptor was isolated from an adult man with Graves' ophthalmopathy. The CDR3 protein is CASSQDFRGSGQPQHF. The CDR3 nucleotides are TGTGCCAGCAGCCAAGATTTCAGGGGTTCGGGTCAGCCCCAGCATTTT. The variable domain in full, completed from reference TRBV7-3 and TRBJ1-5, reads GAGVSQTPSNKVTEKGKYVELRCDPISGHTALYWYRQSLGQGPEFLIYFQGTGAADDSGLPNDRFFAVRPEGSVSTLKIQRTERGDSAVYLCASSQDFRGSGQPQHFGDGTRLSIL.